One sample yielded the 21 T cell receptor beta chains listed below, sequenced in a study of human versus mouse CDR3 diversity and MHC coevolution. Only in-frame clones appear in the TCRdb table, and some are missing; sequencing was by immunoSEQ multiplex PCR. The table lists 75,000 to 90,000 clones, 85% to 95% of them singletons, with 1.3% to 1.5% in the top ten. Sequenced sample: naive CD4+ T cells from blood. The subset: CD45RO-negative CD62L-positive naive CD4 T cells. These receptors came from a person aged 30-69 years in good health.

The chain has TRBV6-1 and TRBJ1-6; 7 bases are a match to TRBD1. Germline loops: CDR1 MNHNS, CDR2 SASEGT. J lost 2 bases, V lost 4 bases, and 5 bases had no gene match. This CDR3 has 16 amino acids. This CDR3 is CASSGKQGTYNSPLHF. The CDR3 DNA is TGTGCCAGCAGTGGCAAACAGGGGACCTATAATTCACCCCTCCACTTT.

The chain couples TRBV5-1 to TRBJ1-2; D gene ambiguous. Germline assignment: CDR1 SGHRS and CDR2 YFSETQ. CDR3 length: 13 residues. V shed 4 bases and J shed 8 bases, with 15 bases lying between them. CDR3: CASSQTIGSGYTF. As DNA, the CDR3 is TGCGCCAGCAGCCAGACGATAGGGAGCGGCTACACCTTC.

This clone was observed a single time. The CDR3 here is CASSLGQNLAKNIQYF. The CDR3 coding sequence is TGTGCCAGCAGCTTGGGACAGAACCTAGCCAAAAACATTCAGTACTTC. This chain uses TRBV7-9 with TRBJ2-4, with 7 bases fitting TRBD1. CDR1 and CDR2 (germline): SEHNR, FQNEAQ (reference sequence). Trimming at V came to 3 bases and at J to 0 bases, leaving 5 bases not matched to a gene. The CDR3 length is 16 residues.

The CDR3, as DNA: TGTGCCAGCAGCTTTTCCGCTAGCTCAAGGGTGGGCACAGATACGCAGTATTTT. Protein: CASSFSASSRVGTDTQYF. The chain employs TRBV13 and TRBJ2-3; possible D gene TRBD2, 5 bases. The ends were cut back, 3 bases at V and 1 base at J, with 20 bases in the middle. CDR3 length equals 18 residues. CDR1 is PRHDT and CDR2 is FYEKMQ in the germline V gene (reference sequence).

J is TRBJ2-7 and V is TRBV30; the match to TRBD1 covers 10 bases. The CDR3 sequence is 14 residues long. V was pared by 2 bases and J by 3 bases, with 4 bases of the junction left unmatched. Germline lookup yields CDR1 GTSNPN and CDR2 SVGIG (reference sequence). In DNA, the CDR3 is TGTGCCTGGAGTTTATGGGACAGGGGCTACGAGCAGTACTTC. It translates to CAWSLWDRGYEQYF.

The chain has TRBV28 and TRBJ2-1, with 9 bases lining up with TRBD2. Trimming took 2 bases from V and 6 from J; bases not matched to a gene: 8. The CDR3 is made up of 16 amino acids. Germline V gene sequence: CDR1 MDHEN, CDR2 SYDVKM. CDR3 loop: CASSLAGGPSGNEQFF. The CDR3 DNA follows: TGTGCCAGCAGTTTAGCGGGAGGGCCCTCGGGCAATGAGCAGTTCTTC.

V gene TRBV29-1 combines with J gene TRBJ1-2; the D is unclear. The CDR3 loop spans 11 amino acids. V was cut by 2 bases and J by 7 bases, with 8 bases left in between. Germline-derived CDR1 and CDR2 are SQVTM and ANQGSEA. CDR3 residues: CSVEKRGGYTF. CDR3 in DNA: TGCAGCGTTGAAAAACGGGGTGGCTACACCTTC.

The chain recombines TRBV28 with TRBJ2-5; 9 bases are shared with TRBD1. The closer fit of TRBJ2-7 to the DNA end suggests the J call may be wrong. CDR3 length: 13 amino acids. CDR1 and CDR2 (germline): MDHEN, SYDVKM. In DNA, the CDR3 is TGTGCCAGCAGTTCAGGACAGGGGTACGAGCAGTACTTC. It translates to CASSSGQGYEQYF.

The rearrangement joins TRBV5-4 to TRBJ1-1, with TRBD1 matching over 7 bases. V gave up 4 bases and J gave up 8 bases; unmatched junction bases: 5. Germline lookup yields CDR1 SGHNT and CDR2 YYREEE (reference sequence). There are 12 residues in the CDR3. The CDR3: CASSLGQREAFF. For the CDR3, the DNA is TGTGCCAGCAGCCTGGGACAGAGAGAAGCTTTCTTT.

V and J are TRBV2 and TRBJ2-5; 8 bases align to TRBD1. V gave up 6 bases and J gave up 5 bases; unmatched junction bases: 5. Germline V lookup: CDR1 SNHLY, CDR2 FYNNEI. This CDR3 comprises 13 residues. DNA for the CDR3: TGTGCCAGCAGCAGGACAGGGTGGGAGACCCAGTACTTC. Its translation: CASSRTGWETQYF. Variable domain in full (rest from reference TRBV2 and TRBJ2-5): EPEVTQTPSHQVTQMGQEVILRCVPISNHLYFYWYRQILGQKVEFLVSFYNNEISEKSEIFDDQFSVERPDGSNFTLKIRSTKLEDSAMYFCASSRTGWETQYFGPGTRLLVL.

This clone was seen just once. The rearrangement uses TRBV27 and TRBJ1-1; TRBD1 aligns across 9 bases. CDR1 is MNHEY and CDR2 is SMNVEV in the germline V gene (reference sequence). The CDR3 sequence is 15 residues long. J lost 5 bases, V lost 4 bases, and 8 bases had no gene match. CDR3 bases: TGTGCCAGCAGTTCCCACGGGACAGGGAGGACTGAAGCTTTCTTT. Encoded protein: CASSSHGTGRTEAFF.

The V gene is TRBV18, the J gene TRBJ2-2, with D possibly TRBD1 on 6 matching bases. Germline-derived CDR1 and CDR2 are KGHSH and LQKENI. The V gene lost 7 bases and the J gene lost 3 bases, with 9 bases spanning the gap. This CDR3 is built from 13 residues. CDR3 bases: TGTGCCAGCTTCCAGGGGTACACCGGGGAGCTGTTTTTT. Protein: CASFQGYTGELFF.

Of note for this clone: A junction end diverges from the germline sequence, so it may reflect a read error. This chain uses TRBV7-9 with TRBJ2-1, with a tentative D call TRBD1 (6 bases). The germline V gene has CDR1 SEHNR and CDR2 FQNEAQ (reference sequence). The CDR3 contains 16 residues. In DNA, the CDR3 is TGTGCCAGCAGCCCCCGGTCAGGGGCCTCCCACAATGAGCAGTTCTTC. It is translated as CASSPRSGASHNEQFF. Full variable domain (remainder filled in from reference TRBV7-9 and TRBJ2-1): DTGVSQNPRHKITKRGQNVTFRCDPISEHNRLYWYRQTLGQGPEFLTYFQNEAQLEKSRLLSDRFSAERPKGSFSTLEIQRTEQGDSAMYLCASSPRSGASHNEQFFGPGTRLTVL.

The chain recombines TRBV4-3 with TRBJ1-1; TRBD1 might be the D (6 bases). Germline V gives CDR1 LGHNA, CDR2 YSLEER. Trimming stripped 0 bases from V and 5 bases from J, with 10 bases between. The CDR3 is 14 amino acids. The CDR3 DNA sequence: TGCGCCAGCAGCCAAGAGGGGGGGCGGACTGAAGCTTTCTTT. Its translation is CASSQEGGRTEAFF.

This clone was seen just once. V and J are TRBV15 and TRBJ2-3; the D gene is possibly TRBD2 (5 bases). The CDR3 sequence is 13 residues long. Germline V gene data show CDR1 as LNHNV and CDR2 as YYDKDF (reference sequence). V dropped 3 bases and J dropped 3 bases, with 7 bases sitting between them. CDR3 DNA: TGTGCCACCAGCAGTGGGAGTACAGATACGCAGTATTTT. It translates to CATSSGSTDTQYF.

This chain connects TRBV11-3 to TRBJ1-1; 7 bases fit TRBD1. Germline assignment: CDR1 SGHNT and CDR2 YENEEA. Germline trimming cut 5 bases from V and 5 bases from J; bases unmatched to any gene: 17. The CDR3 sequence is 17 residues long. The CDR3 DNA is TGTGCCAGCAGCCCCCGACAGGGACGGGGAGTGGGTACTGAAGCTTTCTTT. This encodes CASSPRQGRGVGTEAFF.

The chain carries TRBV18 and TRBJ2-7; 10 bases are shared with TRBD1. Looked up from germline, CDR1 is KGHSH and CDR2 is LQKENI. The V gene end was trimmed by 6 bases and the J gene end by 5 bases; junction bases not matched to a gene: 13. The CDR3 length is 16 residues. As DNA, the CDR3 is TGTGCCAGCTCTACACGCTCGGGACAGGGGCTGAACGAGCAGTACTTC. It codes for CASSTRSGQGLNEQYF.

This chain links TRBV7-2 with TRBJ1-2, with 7 bases matching TRBD1. The germline CDR1 and CDR2 sequences are SGHTA and FQGNSA. Losses at the gene ends were 2 bases for V and 0 bases for J; bases not matched to a gene: 6. The CDR3 is 16 residues long. CDR3 loop: CASSLIGTGANYGYTF. CDR3 sequence (DNA): TGTGCCAGCAGCTTAATCGGCACAGGGGCTAACTATGGCTACACCTTC.

The V call is TRBV19, the J call TRBJ1-2, with TRBD1 as a possible D gene (5 bases). CDR3 length equals 13 residues. Germline values: CDR1 LNHDA, CDR2 SQIVND (reference sequence). V shed 8 bases and J shed 4 bases, with 14 bases lying between them. CDR3 DNA: TGTGCCAGTCTGGGGACTCGGCCCTATGGCTACACCTTC. It is translated as CASLGTRPYGYTF. Using reference TRBV19 and TRBJ1-2 for the parts outside the CDR3, the full variable domain is DGGITQSPKYLFRKEGQNVTLSCEQNLNHDAMYWYRQDPGQGLRLIYYSQIVNDFQKGDIAEGYSVSREKKESFPLTVTSAQKNPTAFYLCASLGTRPYGYTFGSGTRLTVV.

This clone has only a few counts. This rearrangement joins TRBV10-3 to TRBJ2-7, with D possibly being TRBD1 (6 bases). Trimming shortened V by 11 bases and J by 6 bases, and 14 bases separated the two germline ends. The CDR3 is 11 amino acids. The germline V gene encodes CDR1 ENHRY and CDR2 SYGVKD. CDR3 sequence: CAVRGGAEQYF. Written as DNA, the CDR3 is TGTGCCGTCCGTGGGGGCGCCGAGCAGTACTTC.

This clone was counted a few times. The rearrangement joins TRBV5-4 to TRBJ1-1; D possibly corresponds to TRBD1 (5 bases). Germline values: CDR1 SGHNT, CDR2 YYREEE (reference sequence). The CDR3 runs to 13 residues. The V and J ends lost 1 base and 4 bases respectively, with 8 bases between them. CDR3 coding DNA: TGTGCCAGCAGCTTGATGGGGGGCACTGAAGCTTTCTTT. The encoded protein is CASSLMGGTEAFF.